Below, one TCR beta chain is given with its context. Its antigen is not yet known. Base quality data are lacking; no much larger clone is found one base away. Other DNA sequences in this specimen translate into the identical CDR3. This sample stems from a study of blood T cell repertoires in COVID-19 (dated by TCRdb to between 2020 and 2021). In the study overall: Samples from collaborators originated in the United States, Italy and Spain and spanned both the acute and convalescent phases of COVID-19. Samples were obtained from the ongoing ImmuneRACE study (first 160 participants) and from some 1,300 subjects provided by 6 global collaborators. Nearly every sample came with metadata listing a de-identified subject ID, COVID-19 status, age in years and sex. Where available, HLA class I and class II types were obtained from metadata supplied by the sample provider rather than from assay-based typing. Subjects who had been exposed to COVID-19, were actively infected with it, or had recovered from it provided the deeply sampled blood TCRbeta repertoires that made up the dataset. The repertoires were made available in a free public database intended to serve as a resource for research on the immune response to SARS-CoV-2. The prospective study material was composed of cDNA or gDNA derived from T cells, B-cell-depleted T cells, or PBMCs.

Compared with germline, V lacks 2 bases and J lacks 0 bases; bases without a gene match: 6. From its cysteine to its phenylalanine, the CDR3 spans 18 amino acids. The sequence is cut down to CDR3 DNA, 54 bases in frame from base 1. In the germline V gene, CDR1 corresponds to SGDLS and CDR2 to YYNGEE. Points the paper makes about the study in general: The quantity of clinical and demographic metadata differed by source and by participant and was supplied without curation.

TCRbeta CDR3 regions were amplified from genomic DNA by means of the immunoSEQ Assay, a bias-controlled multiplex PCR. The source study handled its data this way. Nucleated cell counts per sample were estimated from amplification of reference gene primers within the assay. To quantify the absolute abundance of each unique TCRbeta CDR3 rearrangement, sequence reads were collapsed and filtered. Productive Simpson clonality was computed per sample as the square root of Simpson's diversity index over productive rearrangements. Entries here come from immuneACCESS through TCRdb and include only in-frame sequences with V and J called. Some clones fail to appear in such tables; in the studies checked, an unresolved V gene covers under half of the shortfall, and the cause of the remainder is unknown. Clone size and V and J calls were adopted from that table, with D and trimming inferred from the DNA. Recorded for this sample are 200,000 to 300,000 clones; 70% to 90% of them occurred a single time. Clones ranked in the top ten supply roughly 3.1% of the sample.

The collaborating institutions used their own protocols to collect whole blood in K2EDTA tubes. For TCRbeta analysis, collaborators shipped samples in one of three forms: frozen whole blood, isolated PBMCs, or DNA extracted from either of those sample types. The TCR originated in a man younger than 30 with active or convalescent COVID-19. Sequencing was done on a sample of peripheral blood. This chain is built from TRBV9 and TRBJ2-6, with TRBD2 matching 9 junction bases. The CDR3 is CASSVGLAGISGANVLTF. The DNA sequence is TGTGCCAGCAGCGTGGGGCTAGCGGGAATCTCTGGGGCCAACGTCCTGACTTTC. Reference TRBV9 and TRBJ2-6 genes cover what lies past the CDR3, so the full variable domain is DSGVTQTPKHLITATGQRVTLRCSPRSGDLSVYWYQQSLDQGLQFLIQYYNGEERAKGNILERFSAQQFPDLHSELNLSSLELGDSALYFCASSVGLAGISGANVLTFGAGSRLTVL.